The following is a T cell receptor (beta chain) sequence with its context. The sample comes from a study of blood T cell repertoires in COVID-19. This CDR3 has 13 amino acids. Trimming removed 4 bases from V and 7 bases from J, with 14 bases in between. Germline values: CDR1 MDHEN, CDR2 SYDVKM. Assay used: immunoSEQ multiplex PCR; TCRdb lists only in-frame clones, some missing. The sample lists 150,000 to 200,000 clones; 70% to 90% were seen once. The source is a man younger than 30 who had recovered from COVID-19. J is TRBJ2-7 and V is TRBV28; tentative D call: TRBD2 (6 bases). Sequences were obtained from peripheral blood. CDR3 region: CASSWQGGLEQYF. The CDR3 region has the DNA TGTGCCAGCAGTTGGCAGGGAGGCCTTGAGCAGTACTTC.